This note documents a single T cell receptor beta chain sequence. The sample belongs to a study of blood T cell repertoires in COVID-19. About the research overall: Both acute and convalescent COVID-19 samples were obtained from the United States, Italy and Spain.

Trimming took 0 bases from V and 1 from J, leaving 14 bases between them. Germline assignment: CDR1 SGHRS and CDR2 YFSETQ. The CDR3 has 17 amino acids. Under the authors' procedure: Amplification from reference gene primers served as the basis for estimated nucleated cell counts. Sequenced by immunoSEQ multiplex PCR; TCRdb stores in-frame clones only, minus some. The V and J calls and the clone size are those of that table, but D and trimming were determined from the DNA. Of some 170,000 clones in the sample, 70% to 85% are singletons; the top ten hold roughly 15%. The rearrangement links TRBV5-1 to TRBJ1-5; a possible D gene is TRBD1 (5 bases). The TCR sequence derives from a man between 45 and 60 years old who had recovered from COVID-19. What was sequenced was PBMCs or T cells enriched from blood (not recorded which). In nucleotides, the CDR3 is TGCGCCAGCAGCTTGGGTCCGATGGGGCCCAGCAATCAGCCCCAGCATTTT. Translated, it gives CASSLGPMGPSNQPQHF.